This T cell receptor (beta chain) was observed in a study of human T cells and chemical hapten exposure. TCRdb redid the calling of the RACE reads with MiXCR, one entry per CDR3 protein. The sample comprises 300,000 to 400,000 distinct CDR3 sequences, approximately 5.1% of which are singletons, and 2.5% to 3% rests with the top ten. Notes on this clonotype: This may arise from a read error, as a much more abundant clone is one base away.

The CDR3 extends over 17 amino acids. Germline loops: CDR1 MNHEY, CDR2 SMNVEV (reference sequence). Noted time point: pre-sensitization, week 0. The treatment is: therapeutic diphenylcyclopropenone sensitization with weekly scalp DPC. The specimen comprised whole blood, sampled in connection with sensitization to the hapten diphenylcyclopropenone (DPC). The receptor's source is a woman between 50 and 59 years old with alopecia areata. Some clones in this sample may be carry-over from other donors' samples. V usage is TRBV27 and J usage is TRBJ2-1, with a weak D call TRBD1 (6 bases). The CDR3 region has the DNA TGTGCCAGCAGTCCATCGAAGGGGGAGAGCTCCTACAAAGAGCAGTTCTTC. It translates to CASSPSKGESSYKEQFF.